Detailed here is one TCR beta chain. This entry comes from a study of OX40 agonist ivuxolimab in advanced cancers. As for the study in general: The study treated patients with ivuxolimab, an agonistic anti-OX40 (CD134) antibody. Previous treatment with anti-PD-1, anti-PD-L1 or anti-CTLA-4 therapy was allowed; more than 35% had received some.

TCRdb keeps only in-frame clones here, not all; method: immunoSEQ multiplex PCR. The sample contains some 70,000 clones, under 90% of which appear only once. Between the trimmed V and J ends, which lost 3 bases and 2 bases, there was a span of 11 bases. The CDR3 has 14 residues. The germline V gene encodes CDR1 SGHTA and CDR2 FQGNSA. Source: CD4+ or CD8+ T cells sorted from blood, taken in a trial of the OX40 agonist ivuxolimab. The TCR originated in an adult with an advanced solid tumor such as melanoma, head and neck, liver or kidney cancer. This sequence joins TRBV7-2 and TRBJ2-7; D perhaps matches TRBD1 (6 bases). The CDR3 here is CASSFNREAYEQYF. The CDR3, as DNA: TGTGCCAGCAGCTTTAACAGGGAAGCCTACGAGCAGTACTTC.